This T cell receptor (beta chain) was obtained from a study of a mutant IDH1 vaccine in newly diagnosed glioma listed by TCRdb under 2021. Regarding the complete study: Patients were given eight vaccinations, in weeks 1, 3, 5, 7, 11, 15, 19 and 23, which matched visits V03 through V10. Vaccination was initiated 4-6 weeks after radiotherapy alone, or concurrently with temozolomide cycles in the chemotherapy-containing groups. The roughly 32 treated patients were around 62% male and 37.5% female, with a mean age of approximately 38 years. Before enrollment, patients had received standard therapy of radiotherapy alone, temozolomide alone, or radiochemotherapy with temozolomide; most received the combination. Peripheral blood was drawn at six visits: V03 (baseline), V05, V07, V10, V12 and V13. For exploratory analyses, longitudinal TCRB deep sequencing was carried out in around 24 treated patients wherever samples were available. Broad study findings and their caveats: Immune responses induced by the vaccine were seen in roughly 95% of patients across multiple MHC alleles. Pseudoprogression appeared unrelated to alterations in the top peripheral T cell clonotypes detected by TCRB sequencing. The authors noted that analyses of patient blood samples could not be reproduced because of sample limitations. Availability determined which PBMC samples were chosen for TCRB deep sequencing.

As for this clone: Its specific antigen is unknown. Base qualities are not recorded, but no much larger clone differs from it by a single base.

The time point label, read with the paper, signifies: week 11, during vaccination. Every vaccine dose consisted of 300 ug of a 20-mer mutant IDH1 peptide in Montanide, administered subcutaneously together with topical imiquimod. The donors had newly diagnosed IDH1-mutant astrocytomas of WHO grade 3 or 4 that showed loss of nuclear ATRX. The samples were drawn from NOA16, a multicentre, single-arm, open-label phase I trial in Germany that tested a mutant IDH1 peptide vaccine in humans for the first time. Genomic DNA for TCRB sequencing was extracted from EDTA blood using the DNeasy Blood and Tissue Kit. Library prep was done by the immunoSEQ multiplex PCR assay. The hsTCRB Kit was used according to the manufacturer's protocol to amplify rearranged TCR beta chain sequences. An Illumina MiSeq was used to sequence the TCRB libraries. The original pipeline was this. Demultiplexing, trimming and gene mapping were performed with the kit vendor's proprietary platform. Imported from immuneACCESS, the table was reduced by TCRdb to in-frame sequences with V and J called. These copies leave out some clones; in studies compared against another copy, an unresolved V gene accounts for under half, and the cause of the remainder is not known. V and J calls and clone size are as listed in that table; D and trimming were resolved from the DNA. This sample has fewer than 30,000 clones in its table, and about 78% of those were observed once. About 9% of the sample belongs to the ten largest clones.

CDR1 and CDR2 (SGHTA, FQGNSA) derive from the germline V gene. For this chain, trimming is 5 bases at the V end and 5 bases at the J end, and the number of junction bases without a gene match is 9. The CDR3 covers 15 residues, taking in both the cysteine and the phenylalanine. Only the CDR3 DNA stays, 45 bases, in frame from base 1. The receptor was derived from a woman aged 18-30 years with glioma. Sequenced material: PBMCs, taken from a glioma patient whose treatment included an IDH1 peptide vaccine. The chain is assembled from TRBV7-2 and TRBJ2-5, with 9 central nucleotides matching TRBD2. The CDR3 corresponds to CASSLPSGGRETQYF. At the DNA level, the sequence is TGTGCCAGCAGCCTCCCCAGCGGGGGGAGGGAGACCCAGTACTTC. Outside the CDR3, residues come from the reference TRBV7-2 and TRBJ2-5 proteins, so the full variable domain is: GAGVSQSPSNKVTEKGKDVELRCDPISGHTALYWYRQSLGQGLEFLIYFQGNSAPDKSGLPSDRFSAERTGGSVSTLTIQRTQQEDSAVYLCASSLPSGGRETQYFGPGTRLLVL.